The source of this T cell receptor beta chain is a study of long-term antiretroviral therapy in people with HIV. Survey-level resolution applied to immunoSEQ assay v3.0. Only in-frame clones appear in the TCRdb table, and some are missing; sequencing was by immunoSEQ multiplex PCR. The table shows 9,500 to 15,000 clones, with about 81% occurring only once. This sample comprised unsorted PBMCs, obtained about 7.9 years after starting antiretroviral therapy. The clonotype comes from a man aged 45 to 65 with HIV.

The CDR3 region is CASSLSGPRETQYF. CDR3 DNA: TGCGCCAGCAGCTTGTCGGGGCCCCGAGAGACCCAGTACTTC. The gene calls are TRBV5-1 and TRBJ2-5; perhaps D is TRBD1 or TRBD2 (5 bases each). The ends were cut back, 1 base at V and 4 bases at J, with 11 bases in the middle. This CDR3 has 14 amino acids. The germline CDR1 and CDR2 sequences are SGHRS and YFSETQ.